This T cell receptor (beta chain) was observed in a study of post-analysis software for immune sequencing data. Study conclusions and caveats: With TRBV5-6, TRBV5-1 and TRBV20-1 included, about five TRBV segments were more frequent in patients than in controls. Multiple sclerosis was associated with a significant reduction in normalized Chao1 diversity relative to controls.

Unique molecular identifiers featured in each of the TCR beta cDNA libraries. When about 0.95 to 10 million T cells were used, they gave 500,000 or so cDNA molecules. TCRdb redid the calling of the PCR reads with MiXCR, one entry per CDR3 protein. The sample yields about 200,000 distinct CDR3 sequences, about 30% seen once. In its sample, this clonotype was seen many times. Its antigen remains unknown. With 3 bases removed from V and 2 bases from J, the gap between germline ends came to 8 bases. Germline-derived CDR1 and CDR2 are DFQATT and SNEGSKA (reference sequence). This CDR3 spans 12 amino acids. The receptor was derived from a girl under 18 with multiple sclerosis. This chain links TRBV20-1 with TRBJ2-7, with D unclear. Specimen: blood. The CDR3 region has the DNA TGCAGTGCTAGGGGCACAACCTACGAGCAGTACTTC. Residues: CSARGTTYEQYF.